A selection of T cell receptor beta chains follows, all from one sample in a study of memory CD4+ T cells and cytomegalovirus serostatus. TCRdb's table, derived via immunoSEQ multiplex PCR, lists solely in-frame clones and lacks some. The top ten hold approximately 1.2% of the sample, which has almost 45,000 clones, about 80% seen once. Sequencing input: memory CD4+ T cells from blood. These receptors all stem from an adult in good health and CMV-seronegative. Each CDR3 is given with its conserved first and last residue. Each record gives: clone size, J gene, V gene, D gene, CDR3 DNA, CDR3 protein. A D gene is named only where the DNA matches it firmly. Size is omitted from some rows. Given values are once, few, many or a class for expanded clones.

-,TRBJ2-7,TRBV7-8,-,TGTGCCAGCAGCCGCGCCCATGCTAGCGCAACCTCCTACGAGCAGTACTTC,CASSRAHASATSYEQYF
-,TRBJ1-5,TRBV19,-,TGTGCCACCGCCGTAGGCAGGGATCAGCCCCAGCATTTT,CATAVGRDQPQHF
-,TRBJ2-3,TRBV7-2,-,TGTGCCAGCAGCCCGTACACAGATACGCAGTATTTT,CASSPYTDTQYF
-,TRBJ1-1,TRBV30,-,TGTGCCTGGAGTCACACGGCGGGAAGACGTACTGAAGCTTTCTTT,CAWSHTAGRRTEAFF
-,TRBJ2-5,TRBV10-3,TRBD1,TGTGCCATCAGGGGGGACAGGGGGGAGACCCAGTACTTC,CAIRGDRGETQYF
-,TRBJ2-7,TRBV11-2,TRBD2,TGTGCCAGCAGCTCCTCCGTAGCGGGTACCTACGAGCAGTACTTC,CASSSSVAGTYEQYF
-,TRBJ2-4,TRBV2,-,TGTGCCAGCAGTGAGGGGGTAATAGGCATTCAGTACTTC,CASSEGVIGIQYF
few,TRBJ2-3,TRBV5-8,-,TGTGCCAGCAGCTTAACAGATACGCAGTATTTT,CASSLTDTQYF
-,TRBJ2-3,TRBV10-3,TRBD2,TGTGCCATCAGGGGGACTAGCGGGGCCCCCGATACGCAGTATTTT,CAIRGTSGAPDTQYF
-,TRBJ1-2,TRBV10-3,-,TGTGCCATCAGGGAGGGGGTGGATGGCTACACCTTC,CAIREGVDGYTF
-,TRBJ2-3,TRBV15,-,TGTGCCACCAGCAGAGGCCTAGCGCCGGATACGCAGTATTTT,CATSRGLAPDTQYF
-,TRBJ1-5,TRBV6-6,-,TGTGCCAGCAGTTACGGCTCAGCAGGTCAGCCCCAGCATTTT,CASSYGSAGQPQHF
-,TRBJ2-1,TRBV5-1,-,TGCGCCAGCAGCACTGACCCGGGAAGGGGTGAGCAGTTCTTC,CASSTDPGRGEQFF
-,TRBJ2-7,TRBV7-8,TRBD2,TGTGCCAGCAGCGCCCTCACGGGACTAGCGTACGAGCAGTACTTC,CASSALTGLAYEQYF
-,TRBJ1-6,TRBV18,-,TGTGCCAGCTCACCAACAGGAAATTCACCCCTCCACTTT,CASSPTGNSPLHF
medium-sized,TRBJ2-7,TRBV19,-,TGTGCCAGTAGCCGACACGGGTACGAGCAGTACTTC,CASSRHGYEQYF
once,TRBJ2-1,TRBV11-2,TRBD2,TGTGCCAGCAGCTTGGCCGGGACTAGCGTAATCGATGAGCAGTTCTTC,CASSLAGTSVIDEQFF
-,TRBJ1-2,TRBV15,-,TGTGCCACCAGCAGAGACGCGCAGCGGGGCTACACCTTC,CATSRDAQRGYTF
-,TRBJ1-5,TRBV11-2,TRBD1,TGTGCCAGCAGCTTATGGGGGACAGAGGGTCAGCCCCAGCATTTT,CASSLWGTEGQPQHF
-,TRBJ2-3,TRBV5-1,TRBD2,TGCGCCAGCAGCTTTTTACTCTCGGGAGGGGCAGATACGCAGTATTTT,CASSFLLSGGADTQYF
-,TRBJ1-3,TRBV5-1,TRBD1,TGCGCCAGCAGCTTGACTCCACAGGGGAGCTCTGGAAACACCATATATTTT,CASSLTPQGSSGNTIYF
-,TRBJ2-3,TRBV6-1,-,TGTGCCAGCACTATCCAGGCGACAGATACGCAGTATTTT,CASTIQATDTQYF
-,TRBJ1-4,TRBV7-2,-,TGTGCCAGCAGCTTCGGTGGCTCTAATGAAAAACTGTTTTTT,CASSFGGSNEKLFF
-,TRBJ2-7,TRBV7-9,-,TGTGCCAGCACTAACTCCGGGGACGAGCAGTACTTC,CASTNSGDEQYF
-,TRBJ2-1,TRBV15,-,TGTGCCACCAGCAGAGAAGGATACAATGAGCAGTTCTTC,CATSREGYNEQFF
-,TRBJ2-2,TRBV9,-,TGTGCCAGCAGCGTAGGACGGGCGAACACCGGGGAGCTGTTTTTT,CASSVGRANTGELFF
-,TRBJ2-7,TRBV7-2,-,TGTGCCAGCAGCTCGGGCTCCGGCGAGCAGTACTTC,CASSSGSGEQYF
-,TRBJ2-3,TRBV9,TRBD2,TGTGCCAGCAGCCCTGAACTGGGACTAGCGGCAGATACGCAGTATTTT,CASSPELGLAADTQYF
once,TRBJ2-7,TRBV2,-,TGTGCCAGCAGGGAATCTAGCAATGCCTACGAGCAGTACTTC,CASRESSNAYEQYF
once,TRBJ2-1,TRBV9,TRBD2,TGTGCCAGCAGCTCGAGCGGGACGAACTACAATGAGCAGTTCTTC,CASSSSGTNYNEQFF
-,TRBJ2-7,TRBV29-1,TRBD1,TGCAGCGTTGAAGTCCCGGGACAGGGGGCGCTTGAGCAGTACTTC,CSVEVPGQGALEQYF